This T cell receptor beta chain was recorded in a study of CD8+CD57+ T cells in acquired aplastic anemia. Whole-study context: Sorted CD4+ and CD8+ cells yielded around 3 ug of DNA on average.

Patients picked for sequencing had shown CD8+CD57+ cell expansion detected by flow cytometry. TCR beta VDJ combinations and CDR3 sequences were profiled from genomic DNA. One entry per CDR3 protein results from TCRdb running MiXCR on the reads. Found here are about half a million distinct CDR3 sequences, more than 25% of them singletons; the top ten hold around 0.82%. For this clonotype: Antigen specificity is unknown.

This CDR3 has 13 residues. Trimming left V 3 bases short and J 3 bases short, with 7 bases between. The study's findings and limits: With respect to CD8+ Simpson's diversity, patients and controls did not differ significantly. Researchers report that around 31 CD8+ CDR3 sequences appeared in both patients and controls.

The chain joins TRBV12-3 or TRBV12-4 to TRBJ2-3; possibly TRBD2 for D (5 bases). The TCR sequence derives from a human donor with aplastic anemia. Sample: sorted CD4+, CD8+, or CD8+CD57+ T cells (not recorded which) from PBMCs. CDR3 sequence (DNA): TGTGCCAGCAGTTTTAGCGAGACAGATACGCAGTATTTT. This translates into CASSFSETDTQYF.